These 23 T cell receptor beta chains share one sample of origin, sequenced in a study of blood T cell repertoires in COVID-19. The protocol was immunoSEQ multiplex PCR, while the TCRdb copy is restricted to in-frame clones and leaves out a portion. The sample consists of 400,000 or so clones, 70% to 90% of them appearing once. The specimen sequenced was PBMCs or T cells enriched from blood (not recorded which). All receptors derive from a woman aged 35 to 49 with acute COVID-19.

Comment on this clone: At the DNA level, this CDR3 is encoded by other sequences in the same sample as well. CDR3 amino acids: CASSQDGEQYF. The CDR3, as DNA: TGTGCCAGCAGCCAAGACGGGGAGCAGTACTTC. The chain uses TRBV4-2 and TRBJ2-7; D unclear. Germline V gives CDR1 LGHNA, CDR2 YNFKEQ. Trimming shortened V by 0 bases and J by 7 bases, and 4 bases separated the two germline ends. This CDR3 spans 11 amino acids.

This chain connects TRBV18 to TRBJ1-1, with TRBD1 identical over 9 bases. This CDR3 has 14 amino acids. J lost 5 bases, V lost 3 bases, and 4 bases had no gene match. CDR1 is KGHSH and CDR2 is LQKENI in the germline V gene. CDR3 sequence: CASSPGTGRTEAFF. The CDR3 region has the DNA TGTGCCAGCTCACCCGGGACAGGGAGGACTGAAGCTTTCTTT.

The CDR3 nucleotides are TGTGCCAGCAGTGGGGGACAGGCAGAGAGCAATCAGCCCCAGCATTTT. It codes for CASSGGQAESNQPQHF. The chain has TRBV6-4 and TRBJ1-5, with 8 bases identical to TRBD1. This CDR3 is 16 amino acids long. The germline V gene has CDR1 MRHNA and CDR2 SNTAGT. The J segment lost 1 base and the V segment lost 4 bases, leaving 6 bases of the junction unmatched.

This sequence joins TRBV10-3 and TRBJ1-5; D ambiguous. V was clipped by 6 bases and J by 1 base, with 10 bases between them. Per germline, CDR1 ENHRY and CDR2 SYGVKD. The CDR3 totals 14 residues. CDR3 amino acids: CAIRNPGSNQPQHF. The CDR3 nucleotides are TGTGCCATCAGGAACCCGGGGAGCAATCAGCCCCAGCATTTT.

This clone came up a few times. CDR3 in DNA: TGTGCCAGCAGCTCGGGGAGTCTAGCAAGCTACGAGCAGTACTTC. Residues: CASSSGSLASYEQYF. The chain is built from TRBV7-9 and TRBJ2-7; a weak D match, TRBD2 (5 bases). Germline CDR1 reads SEHNR; CDR2 reads FQNEAQ (reference sequence). V was cut by 4 bases and J by 3 bases, with 16 bases left in between. The CDR3 runs 15 residues.

CDR3 protein: CSVEAVEAVTNYGYTF. The DNA for the CDR3 is TGCAGCGTTGAAGCCGTGGAGGCTGTAACTAACTATGGCTACACCTTC. The V gene is TRBV29-1, the J gene TRBJ1-2, with unresolved D. The CDR3 contains 16 residues. V was cut by 1 base and J by 0 bases, with 15 bases left in between. CDR1 and CDR2 from the germline V gene are SQVTM and ANQGSEA. The full variable domain, completed using reference TRBV29-1 and TRBJ1-2, is SAVISQKPSRDICQRGTSLTIQCQVDSQVTMMFWYRQQPGQSLTLIATANQGSEATYESGFVIDKFPISRPNLTFSTLTVSNMSPEDSSIYLCSVEAVEAVTNYGYTFGSGTRLTVV.

This chain uses TRBV9 with TRBJ1-2; D not resolved. CDR1 and CDR2 from the germline V gene are SGDLS and YYNGEE. Trimming shortened V by 0 bases and J by 4 bases, and 13 bases separated the two germline ends. This CDR3 contains 15 residues. CDR3 nucleotides: TGTGCCAGCAGCGTAGCCGGGAACCTCTTCTATGGCTACACCTTC. Protein product: CASSVAGNLFYGYTF.

This chain joins TRBV20-1 and TRBJ1-3, with D unclear. The CDR3 is 12 amino acids. The germline V and J ends were trimmed by 3 bases and 5 bases, with 8 bases remaining between them. Per the germline V gene, CDR1 is DFQATT and CDR2 is SNEGSKA (reference sequence). CDR3 coding DNA: TGCAGTGCTAGTACAACCAGAAACACCATATATTTT. Translation gives CSASTTRNTIYF.

This chain joins TRBV6-1 and TRBJ2-1; D perhaps matches TRBD1 (6 bases). Germline CDR1 and CDR2: MNHNS and SASEGT. The V end lost 3 bases, the J end lost 4 bases, and 16 bases lay between the germline ends. This CDR3 region has 16 residues. The CDR3 protein is CASSDSRGPGYNEQFF. The CDR3 DNA reads as TGTGCCAGCAGTGATTCCAGGGGTCCTGGATACAATGAGCAGTTCTTC.

This clone appeared a single time. The chain combines TRBV20-1 with TRBJ1-4; possibly TRBD1 for D (5 bases). The CDR3 covers 14 residues. The V end was cut by 3 bases, the J end by 4 bases, with 12 bases between. The germline CDR1 and CDR2 sequences are DFQATT and SNEGSKA (reference sequence). The CDR3 DNA reads as TGCAGTGCTAGTTGGGCAGGGCTTAATGAAAAACTGTTTTTT. Residues: CSASWAGLNEKLFF.

This rearrangement joins TRBV3-1 (or the pseudogene TRBV3-2) to TRBJ1-2, with 9 nucleotides matching TRBD1. Per the germline V gene, CDR1 is LGHDT and CDR2 is YNNKEL (reference sequence). The CDR3 consists of 15 residues. V was pared by 3 bases and J by 4 bases, with 6 bases of the junction left unmatched. As DNA, the CDR3 is TGTGCCAGCAGCCAGGGACAGGGAGGTTTCTATGGCTACACCTTC. Its protein is CASSQGQGGFYGYTF.

The chain recombines TRBV10-3 with TRBJ1-5; D gene uncertain. Trimming left V 0 bases short and J 3 bases short, with 9 bases between. Germline CDR1 and CDR2: ENHRY and SYGVKD. This CDR3 has 15 amino acids. CDR3 residues: CAISESREPNQPQHF. The CDR3, as DNA: TGTGCCATCAGTGAGTCGAGGGAGCCCAATCAGCCCCAGCATTTT.

The chain combines TRBV5-5 with TRBJ1-1, with D unclear. Germline-derived CDR1 and CDR2 are SGHKS and YYEKEE (reference sequence). The CDR3 contains 13 residues. Trimming shortened V by 4 bases and J by 0 bases, and 7 bases separated the two germline ends. CDR3 amino acids: CASSRTVNTEAFF. CDR3 coding DNA: TGTGCCAGCAGCAGAACGGTGAACACTGAAGCTTTCTTT. The complete variable domain, with remaining parts taken from reference TRBV5-5 and TRBJ1-1, reads DAGVTQSPTHLIKTRGQQVTLRCSPISGHKSVSWYQQVLGQGPQFIFQYYEKEERGRGNFPDRFSARQFPNYSSELNVNALLLGDSALYLCASSRTVNTEAFFGQGTRLTVV.

This sequence joins TRBV15 and TRBJ1-6, with 7 nucleotides matching TRBD1. Trimming took 1 base from V and 9 from J; bases not matched to a gene: 6. This CDR3 comprises 15 residues. CDR1 LNHNV and CDR2 YYDKDF come from the germline V gene (reference sequence). CDR3 nucleotides: TGTGCCACCAGCAGAGGGAAGGGGGCGAGTTCACCCCTCCACTTT. Amino acid sequence: CATSRGKGASSPLHF.

The chain carries TRBV10-3 and TRBJ2-7; 10 bases align to TRBD1. V lost 2 bases to trimming and J lost 1 base; unmatched junction nucleotides: 2. This CDR3 comprises 15 residues. Germline assignment: CDR1 ENHRY and CDR2 SYGVKD. CDR3 region: CAISEGQGESYEQYF. The CDR3 DNA reads as TGTGCCATCAGTGAGGGACAGGGGGAATCCTACGAGCAGTACTTC.

Here the CDR3 DNA reads TGTGCCAGCAGCGTAGATCCGGGGATCTACAATGAGCAGTTCTTC. Translating gives CASSVDPGIYNEQFF. The chain carries TRBV9 and TRBJ2-1, with a possible D match to TRBD2 (5 bases). CDR3 size: 15 residues. CDR1 is SGDLS, CDR2 YYNGEE, per germline. Trimming shortened V by 0 bases and J by 3 bases, and 10 bases separated the two germline ends.

V and J are TRBV5-1 and TRBJ1-6; a weak D match, TRBD1 (5 bases). The CDR3 spans 17 residues. Looked up from germline, CDR1 is SGHRS and CDR2 is YFSETQ. Trimming pared 4 bases from V and 0 bases from J, leaving 14 bases between. The CDR3 nucleotides read TGCGCCAGCAGCGCGGGACTGTCCAGCTCCTATAATTCACCCCTCCACTTT. Residues: CASSAGLSSSYNSPLHF.

The CDR3 reads CATGTPWYEQFF. Written as DNA, the CDR3 is TGTGCCACTGGGACACCTTGGTATGAGCAGTTCTTC. This sequence joins TRBV24-1 and TRBJ2-1; D is possibly TRBD1 (6 bases). Per the germline V gene, CDR1 is KGHDR and CDR2 is SFDVKD. The CDR3 has 12 amino acids. V was pared by 10 bases and J by 8 bases, with 14 bases between.

The rearrangement uses TRBV6-5 and TRBJ2-5, with 11 bases that match TRBD2. Losses at the gene ends were 2 bases for V and 1 base for J; bases not matched to a gene: 3. The CDR3 totals 16 residues. CDR1 is MNHEY, CDR2 SVGAGI, per germline. CDR3 amino acids: CASSYVAGGPQETQYF. The CDR3, as DNA: TGTGCCAGCAGTTACGTAGCGGGGGGGCCCCAAGAGACCCAGTACTTC.

The V call is TRBV4-1, the J call TRBJ1-2; D is perhaps TRBD1 (6 bases). There are 13 residues in the CDR3. The V gene lost 2 bases and the J gene lost 3 bases, with 7 bases spanning the gap. CDR1 and CDR2 from the germline V gene are MGHRA and YSYEKL. The CDR3 coding sequence is TGCGCCAGCAGCCAATCAGGGGACTATGGCTACACCTTC. Encoded protein: CASSQSGDYGYTF.

V usage is TRBV14 and J usage is TRBJ2-7; 7 nucleotides line up with TRBD1. The CDR3 totals 13 residues. J lost 5 bases, V lost 5 bases, and 6 bases had no gene match. CDR1 is SGHDN, CDR2 FVKESK, per germline. In DNA, the CDR3 is TGTGCCAGCAGCGCGCAGACAGGGAACGAGCAGTACTTC. Its translation: CASSAQTGNEQYF.

This chain connects TRBV24-1 to TRBJ1-2, with TRBD1 as a possible D gene (5 bases). This CDR3 region has 15 residues. V was pared by 0 bases and J by 5 bases, with 12 bases between. Germline assignment: CDR1 KGHDR and CDR2 SFDVKD. CDR3 sequence (DNA): TGTGCCACCAGTGATTTGCAGGGTCCGGAGTATGGCTACACCTTC. Its translation is CATSDLQGPEYGYTF.

The rearrangement uses TRBV19 and TRBJ1-2, with 10 bases aligning to TRBD1. Germline CDR1 and CDR2: LNHDA and SQIVND (reference sequence). The CDR3 is 17 amino acids. The V gene end was trimmed by 5 bases and the J gene end by 0 bases; junction bases not matched to a gene: 9. CDR3 DNA: TGTGCCAGTAGTCCTCGACAGGGGGCAGATGCTAACTATGGCTACACCTTC. This encodes CASSPRQGADANYGYTF.